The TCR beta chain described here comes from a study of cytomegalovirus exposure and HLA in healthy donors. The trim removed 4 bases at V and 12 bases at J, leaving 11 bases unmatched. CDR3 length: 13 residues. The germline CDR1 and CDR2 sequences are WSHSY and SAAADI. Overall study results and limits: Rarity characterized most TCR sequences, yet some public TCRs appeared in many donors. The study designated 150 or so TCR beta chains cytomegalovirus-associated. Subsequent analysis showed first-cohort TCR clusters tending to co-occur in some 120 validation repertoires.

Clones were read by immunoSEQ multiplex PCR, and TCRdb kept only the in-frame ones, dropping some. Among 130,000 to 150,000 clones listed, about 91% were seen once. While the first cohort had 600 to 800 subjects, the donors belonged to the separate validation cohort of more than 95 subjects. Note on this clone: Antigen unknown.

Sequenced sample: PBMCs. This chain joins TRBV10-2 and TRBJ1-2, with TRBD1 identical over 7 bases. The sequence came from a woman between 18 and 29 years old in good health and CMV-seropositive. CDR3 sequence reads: CASSAGQALVNTF. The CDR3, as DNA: TGCGCCAGCAGTGCAGGACAGGCCCTAGTCAACACCTTC.